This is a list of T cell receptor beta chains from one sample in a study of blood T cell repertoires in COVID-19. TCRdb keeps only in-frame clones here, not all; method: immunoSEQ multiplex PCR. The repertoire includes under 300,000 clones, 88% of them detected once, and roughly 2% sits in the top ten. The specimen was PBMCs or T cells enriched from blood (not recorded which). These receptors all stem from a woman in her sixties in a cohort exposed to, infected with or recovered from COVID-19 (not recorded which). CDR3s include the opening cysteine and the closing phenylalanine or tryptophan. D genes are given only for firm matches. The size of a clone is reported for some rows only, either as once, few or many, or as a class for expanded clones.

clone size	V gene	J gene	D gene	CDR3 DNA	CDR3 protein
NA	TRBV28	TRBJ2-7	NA	TGTGCCAGCAGCCGGACAGTCTACGAGCAGTACTTC	CASSRTVYEQYF
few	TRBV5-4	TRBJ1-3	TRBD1	TGTGCCAGCAGCTTTTCCGACAGGGGTGGCGGAAACACCATATATTTT	CASSFSDRGGGNTIYF
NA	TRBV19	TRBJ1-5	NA	TGTGCCAGTAGCCGGGGGACGGTAAGCAATCAGCCCCAGCATTTT	CASSRGTVSNQPQHF
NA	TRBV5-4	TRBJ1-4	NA	TGTGCCAGCAGCTCCCAGGACAGCCTAAAACTGTTTTTT	CASSSQDSLKLFF
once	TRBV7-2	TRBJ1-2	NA	TGTGCCAGCAGCTTAGACAGGCGAGGCTACACCTTC	CASSLDRRGYTF
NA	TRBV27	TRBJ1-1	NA	TGTGCCAGCAGTTTATTCCCAGGGGCTAACACTGAAGCTTTCTTT	CASSLFPGANTEAFF
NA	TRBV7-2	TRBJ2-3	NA	TGTGCCAGCAGCTTAGTTGTTTCCGCAGATACGCAGTATTTT	CASSLVVSADTQYF
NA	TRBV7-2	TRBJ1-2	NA	TGTGCCAGCAGCTTAGAGGCAGGGTATGGCTACACCTTC	CASSLEAGYGYTF
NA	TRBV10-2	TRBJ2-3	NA	TGCGCCAGCAGTGAGTCTTCTGCGGCGGATACGCAGTATTTT	CASSESSAADTQYF
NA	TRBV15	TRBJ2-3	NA	TGTGCCACCAGCAGAGAAAGGGTGGGAGAAGCGGATACGCAGTATTTT	CATSRERVGEADTQYF
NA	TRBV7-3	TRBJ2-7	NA	TGTGCCAGCAGCCCCTTTAGCGGAGGGGAGCAGTACTTC	CASSPFSGGEQYF
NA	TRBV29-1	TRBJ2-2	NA	TGCAGCACTCTTTTGCTCACCGGGGAGCTGTTTTTT	CSTLLLTGELFF
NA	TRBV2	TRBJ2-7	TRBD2	TGTGCCAGCAGTGAAGCTGGGACTAGCGGGAGCTACGAGCAGTACTTC	CASSEAGTSGSYEQYF
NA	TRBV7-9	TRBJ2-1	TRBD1	TGTGCCAGCACCACAGACGGACAGGGGGGGAATGAGCAGTTCTTC	CASTTDGQGGNEQFF
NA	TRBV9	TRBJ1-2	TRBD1	TGTGCCAGCAGCGTAGTACCCCGGACAGGGTTGGAGGGCTACACCTTC	CASSVVPRTGLEGYTF
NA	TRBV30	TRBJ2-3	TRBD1	TGTGCCTGGAGCCAGGACAGGGCCCCAGATACGCAGTATTTT	CAWSQDRAPDTQYF
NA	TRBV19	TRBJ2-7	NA	TGTGCCAGTAGTATCGCGGGCGGGGCCTACGAGCAGTACTTC	CASSIAGGAYEQYF
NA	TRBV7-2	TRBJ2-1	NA	TGTGCCAGCAGCTTACGGGTGGCGTATGAGCAGTTCTTC	CASSLRVAYEQFF
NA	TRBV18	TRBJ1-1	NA	TGTGCCAGCTCGCAACAGGGTGCCACTGAAGCTTTCTTT	CASSQQGATEAFF
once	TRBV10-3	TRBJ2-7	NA	TGTGCCATCACTGGTCGTTTGACTAACGAGCAGTACTTC	CAITGRLTNEQYF
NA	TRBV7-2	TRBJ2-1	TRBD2	TGTGCCAGCAGCTTAGAGGCGGGAGGTTACAATGAGCAGTTCTTC	CASSLEAGGYNEQFF
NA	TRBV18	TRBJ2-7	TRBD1	TGTGCCAGCTCCCCCCAGGCAGGGACAGACGAGCAGTACTTC	CASSPQAGTDEQYF
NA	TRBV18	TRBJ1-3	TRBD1	TGTGCCAGCTCACCCGGGACAGGGGGAAACACCATATATTTT	CASSPGTGGNTIYF
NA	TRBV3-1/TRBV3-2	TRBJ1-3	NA	TGTGCCAGCTACCTGGACAACTCTGGAAACACCATATATTTT	CASYLDNSGNTIYF
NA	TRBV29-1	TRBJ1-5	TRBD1	TGCAGCGTTGGACAGGGGAACCAGCCCCAGCATTTT	CSVGQGNQPQHF
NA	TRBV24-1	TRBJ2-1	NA	TGTGCCACCAGTGATTTTAGGCAGGCGATCTATGAGCAGTTCTTC	CATSDFRQAIYEQFF
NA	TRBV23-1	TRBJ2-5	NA	TGCGCCAGCAGTCATCCGAGACTGATCCAGTACTTC	CASSHPRLIQYF
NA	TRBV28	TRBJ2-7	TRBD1	TGTGCCAGCAGTTTGGAGGGGACAGGGGGCCACGAGCAGTACTTC	CASSLEGTGGHEQYF
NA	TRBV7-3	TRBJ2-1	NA	TGTGCCAGCAGCTTAAGTCGGGACTTCTACAATGAGCAGTTCTTC	CASSLSRDFYNEQFF
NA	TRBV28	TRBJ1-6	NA	TGTGCCAGCAGTTCCAGGGGCTCCTATAATTCACCCCTCCACTTT	CASSSRGSYNSPLHF
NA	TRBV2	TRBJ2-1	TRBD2	TGTGCCAGCAGTACCCTAGCGGGAGACAATGAGCAGTTCTTC	CASSTLAGDNEQFF
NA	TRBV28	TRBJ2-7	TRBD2	TGTGCCAGCAGTCTCTATAGCGGGAGGGCCGGCGAGCAGTACTTC	CASSLYSGRAGEQYF
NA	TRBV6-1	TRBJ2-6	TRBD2	TGTGCCAGCAGTGATCTAGCGGGGTCCCCTGGGGCCAACGTCCTGACTTTC	CASSDLAGSPGANVLTF
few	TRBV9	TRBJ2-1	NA	TGTGCCAGCAGCGTAGGGGGCCCGGCTAATGAGCAGTTCTTC	CASSVGGPANEQFF
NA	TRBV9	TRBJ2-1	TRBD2	TGTGCCAGCAGCGTACGACTAGCGTCCAATGAGCAGTTCTTC	CASSVRLASNEQFF
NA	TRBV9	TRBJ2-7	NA	TGTGCCAGCAGCGTAGTATCCGGGACACCTCCCTACGAGCAGTACTTC	CASSVVSGTPPYEQYF
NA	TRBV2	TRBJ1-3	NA	TGTGCCAGCAACGAGAGGAGGTTTACTGGAAACACCATATATTTT	CASNERRFTGNTIYF
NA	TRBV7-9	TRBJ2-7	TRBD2	TGTGCCAGCAGCTCGCTACTAGCGGGACGCTCCTACGAGCAGTACTTC	CASSSLLAGRSYEQYF
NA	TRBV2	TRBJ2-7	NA	TGTGCCAGCATGAGACAGGCCCCCTACGAGCAGTACTTC	CASMRQAPYEQYF
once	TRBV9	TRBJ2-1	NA	TGTGCCAGCAGCGTAACGACGAGCGGCTCCTACAATGAGCAGTTCTTC	CASSVTTSGSYNEQFF
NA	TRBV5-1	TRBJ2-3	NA	TGCGCCAGCAGCTCAGGGACTAGCACAGATACGCAGTATTTT	CASSSGTSTDTQYF
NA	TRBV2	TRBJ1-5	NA	TGTGCCAGCAGTGAAGCAGCCCGGGAAGCGAACAATCAGCCCCAGCATTTT	CASSEAAREANNQPQHF
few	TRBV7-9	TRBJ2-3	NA	TGTGCCAGCAGCTTAATGGGGGAGGCAACAGATACGCAGTATTTT	CASSLMGEATDTQYF
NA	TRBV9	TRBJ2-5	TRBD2	TGTGCCAGCAGCGTAGGAATAGTGGGGACTAGCCAAGAGACCCAGTACTTC	CASSVGIVGTSQETQYF
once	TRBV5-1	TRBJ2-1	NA	TGCGCCAGCAGCTTCGGTCAGGGCCTCGATGAGCAGTTCTTC	CASSFGQGLDEQFF
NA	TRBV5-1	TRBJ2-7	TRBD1	TGCGCCAGCAGCTTGATGGGACAGGGTTACGAGCAGTACTTC	CASSLMGQGYEQYF
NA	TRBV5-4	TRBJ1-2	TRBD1	TGTGCCAGCAGCGGACAGGGGGTGAGCGGCTACACCTTC	CASSGQGVSGYTF
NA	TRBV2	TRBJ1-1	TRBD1	TGTGCCAGCCTCTCAGGGGGCATTGGGGCTGAAGCTTTCTTT	CASLSGGIGAEAFF